This T cell receptor beta chain is from a study of T cells in Graves' hyperthyroidism and ophthalmopathy. About the study: Peripheral blood collection took place at initial diagnosis, before any treatment.

Amplification yielded TCR beta CDR3 regions, with RNA transcripts as the source. In the first-round RT-PCR of the TCR CDR3, the HTBI primer set was used. A single record per CDR3 protein comes from TCRdb applying MiXCR to the multiplex PCR reads. The profile shows some 350,000 distinct CDR3 sequences, around 14% of them singletons. Notes on this clonotype: Mismatch with germline at one junction end may stem from a read error.

CDR1 SGHTA and CDR2 FQGNSA come from the germline V gene. This CDR3 is built from 17 residues. The sequence was collected from a young woman with Graves' hyperthyroidism that later progressed to Graves' ophthalmopathy. Source material: blood. This chain connects TRBV7-2 to TRBJ2-1, with 7 bases identical to TRBD2. The CDR3 nucleotides read TGTGCCAGCAGCCTCCTCTCTAGCGGACCCTCCTACAATGAGCAGCTCTTC. Translating gives CASSLLSSGPSYNEQLF. The whole variable domain, filled in from reference TRBV7-2 and TRBJ2-1, reads GAGVSQSPSNKVTEKGKDVELRCDPISGHTALYWYRQSLGQGLEFLIYFQGNSAPDKSGLPSDRFSAERTGGSVSTLTIQRTQQEDSAVYLCASSLLSSGPSYNEQLFGPGTRLTVL.